The subject of this entry is one T cell receptor (beta chain). This sample is drawn from a study of shared clonotypes between healthy human individuals. Study at large: Per donor, three plates held CD4 naive cells, three held CD4 memory, two held CD8 naive and one held CD8 memory.

Germline CDR1 reads SGDLS; CDR2 reads YYNGEE. The CDR3 is made up of 16 amino acids. V lost 3 bases, J lost 3 bases, and 16 bases lay in between. Per sorted-subset replicate PCR, input was approximately 0.2 ug DNA, representing 30,000 or so T cell genomes. TCRdb's copy holds only in-frame clones and misses some; the assay was immunoSEQ multiplex PCR. The sample lists 2 million to 2.5 million clones, about nine tenths occurring once. The sequenced material came from naive CD4+ T cells from PBMCs. Subset described: CD45RA+ positively selected. The source of this sequence is a man aged 18 to 29 in good health. Some clones in this sample may be carry-over from other donors' samples. The chain is built from TRBV9 and TRBJ1-3, with D possibly being TRBD1 (6 bases). CDR3 in DNA: TGTGCCAGCAGCGCGCAACAGGGAAGCTTTGGAAACACCATATATTTT. This encodes CASSAQQGSFGNTIYF.